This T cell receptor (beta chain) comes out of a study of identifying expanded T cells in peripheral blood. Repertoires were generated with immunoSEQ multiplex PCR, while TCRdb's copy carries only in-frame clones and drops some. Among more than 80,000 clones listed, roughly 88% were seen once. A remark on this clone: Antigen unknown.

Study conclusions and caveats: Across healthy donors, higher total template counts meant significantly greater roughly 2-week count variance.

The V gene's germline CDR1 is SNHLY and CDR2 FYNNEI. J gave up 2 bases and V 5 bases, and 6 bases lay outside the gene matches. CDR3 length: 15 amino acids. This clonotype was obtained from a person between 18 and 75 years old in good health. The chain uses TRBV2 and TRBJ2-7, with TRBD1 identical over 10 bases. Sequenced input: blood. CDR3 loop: CASSHGTGDTYEQYF. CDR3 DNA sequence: TGTGCCAGCAGTCACGGGACAGGGGATACCTACGAGCAGTACTTC.